A single sample gave rise to the 25 T cell receptor beta chains below, sequenced in a study of blood T cell repertoires in COVID-19. Generated by immunoSEQ multiplex PCR, the TCRdb table keeps only in-frame clones and is missing some. The table includes some 150,000 clones, 75% to 90% detected once. Sample: PBMCs or T cells enriched from blood (not recorded which). The receptors were gathered from a woman aged 50 to 60 who had recovered from COVID-19.

The chain employs TRBV13 and TRBJ1-1; D uncertain. This CDR3 is built from 11 residues. Trimming shortened V by 5 bases and J by 8 bases, and 9 bases separated the two germline ends. The germline V gene has CDR1 PRHDT and CDR2 FYEKMQ (reference sequence). The CDR3 loop reads CASSVLREAFF. The CDR3 nucleotides are TGTGCCAGCAGCGTCCTCAGGGAAGCTTTCTTT.

The chain has TRBV18 and TRBJ1-3; D is uncertain. The V gene's germline CDR1 is KGHSH and CDR2 LQKENI. V lost 2 bases and J lost 4, with 15 bases in between. This CDR3 has 16 amino acids. CDR3 in DNA: TGTGCCAGCTCACCATCCCCCCAGTCCTCGGGAAACACCATATATTTT. It encodes CASSPSPQSSGNTIYF.

The chain combines TRBV7-9 with TRBJ1-1; D remains ambiguous. CDR3 length equals 13 residues. The V end lost 4 bases, the J end lost 3 bases, and 9 bases lay between the germline ends. Germline CDR1 reads SEHNR; CDR2 reads FQNEAQ (reference sequence). CDR3 sequence reads: CASSSSGYTEAFF. In DNA, the CDR3 is TGTGCCAGCAGCTCGAGCGGATACACTGAAGCTTTCTTT.

This sequence joins TRBV18 and TRBJ2-6, with 10 bases aligning to TRBD1. This CDR3 spans 17 amino acids. Trimming removed 3 bases from V and 0 bases from J; junction bases left unmatched: 2. Looked up from germline, CDR1 is KGHSH and CDR2 is LQKENI. The CDR3 loop is CASSPGTGVSGANVLTF. The DNA of the CDR3 is TGTGCCAGCTCACCCGGGACAGGGGTCTCTGGGGCCAACGTCCTGACTTTC.

This chain connects TRBV5-1 to TRBJ2-2; 8 positions agree with TRBD2. V lost 1 base and J lost 4; bases outside the gene matches: 3. Germline V lookup: CDR1 SGHRS, CDR2 YFSETQ. CDR3 size: 15 residues. CDR3 protein: CASSLFLAGTGELFF. The CDR3 DNA sequence: TGCGCCAGCAGCTTGTTTCTAGCGGGCACCGGGGAGCTGTTTTTT.

This clone appeared a single time. The rearrangement uses TRBV6-1 and TRBJ1-4; TRBD1 matches at 10 bases. The CDR3 extends over 16 amino acids. Per germline, CDR1 MNHNS and CDR2 SASEGT. Trimming removed 0 bases from V and 8 bases from J; junction bases left unmatched: 6. CDR3 sequence (DNA): TGTGCCAGCAGTGAAGCGACAGGGGGCGTTTGGGAAAAACTGTTTTTT. The encoded protein is CASSEATGGVWEKLFF.

This clone was seen only a few times. V usage is TRBV6-5 and J usage is TRBJ2-3; 9 bases map to TRBD1. Germline-derived CDR1 and CDR2 are MNHEY and SVGAGI. Unmatched junction bases numbered 5, after V lost 3 bases and J lost 4 bases. The CDR3 loop spans 15 amino acids. CDR3 in DNA: TGTGCCAGCAGTTATGGACAGGGGATTCCAGATACGCAGTATTTT. Residues: CASSYGQGIPDTQYF.

The rearrangement uses TRBV7-3 and TRBJ2-3, with TRBD2 identical over 13 bases. The CDR3 runs 17 residues. The germline CDR1 and CDR2 sequences are SGHTA and FQGTGA. The V segment lost 5 bases and the J segment 6 bases; nucleotides outside the gene matches: 11. In DNA, the CDR3 is TGTGCCAGCAGCGCCCGCCTAGGACTAGCGGGGGTGGATACGCAGTATTTT. Protein sequence: CASSARLGLAGVDTQYF.

A few counts support this clone. V gene TRBV19 combines with J gene TRBJ2-2; maybe TRBD1 (5 bases). There are 16 residues in the CDR3. The ends were cut back, 5 bases at V and 2 bases at J, with 15 bases in the middle. The germline V gene has CDR1 LNHDA and CDR2 SQIVND (reference sequence). CDR3 in DNA: TGTGCCAGTAGTCTCCAGGGTCGTGGCAACACCGGGGAGCTGTTTTTT. Its translation: CASSLQGRGNTGELFF.

The chain combines TRBV19 with TRBJ2-7; tentatively, D is TRBD1 (7 bases). The germline V gene encodes CDR1 LNHDA and CDR2 SQIVND (reference sequence). The V end lost 8 bases, the J end lost 6 bases, and 17 bases lay between the germline ends. The CDR3 is made up of 13 amino acids. The CDR3 here is CASVGGGSCEQYV. CDR3 in DNA: TGTGCCAGTGTAGGAGGGGGCAGTTGCGAGCAGTACGTC.

V usage is TRBV5-1 and J usage is TRBJ1-6; tentatively, D is TRBD1 (6 bases). The CDR3 totals 15 residues. The V gene lost 2 bases and the J gene lost 6 bases, with 12 bases spanning the gap. From germline, CDR1 is SGHRS and CDR2 YFSETQ. The CDR3 DNA reads as TGCGCCAGCAGCTTACAGGGTGAAATTAATTCACCCCTCCACTTT. This translates into CASSLQGEINSPLHF.

V gene TRBV18 combines with J gene TRBJ2-7, with 8 bases that match TRBD2. This CDR3 is built from 15 residues. Germline V gene sequence: CDR1 KGHSH, CDR2 LQKENI. Losses at the gene ends were 6 bases for V and 3 bases for J; bases not matched to a gene: 10. The CDR3 region has the DNA TGTGCCAGCTCTCGGGGGGGGAGCGGGAACTACGAGCAGTACGTC. It yields the protein CASSRGGSGNYEQYV.

The genes are TRBV12-3 or TRBV12-4 and TRBJ2-1, with a weak D call TRBD2 (5 bases). Trimming left V 3 bases short and J 9 bases short, with 12 bases between. The CDR3 has 13 amino acids. The chain's CDR3 is CASSLAGIGEQFF. The CDR3, as DNA: TGTGCCAGCAGTTTGGCCGGGATCGGTGAGCAGTTCTTC.

The chain links TRBV5-6 to TRBJ2-3; 8 bases fit TRBD2. The CDR3 extends over 16 amino acids. Looked up from germline, CDR1 is SGHDT and CDR2 is YYEEEE. Trimming took 4 bases from V and 3 from J; bases not matched to a gene: 10. CDR3 region: CASSTQPGLGTDTQYF. The DNA of the CDR3 is TGTGCCAGCAGCACCCAACCGGGACTAGGGACAGATACGCAGTATTTT.

The rearrangement links TRBV3-1 (or the pseudogene TRBV3-2) to TRBJ2-5, with D unclear. Germline CDR1 reads LGHDT; CDR2 reads YNNKEL (reference sequence). Between the trimmed V and J ends, which lost 4 bases and 4 bases, there was a span of 16 bases. This CDR3 comprises 15 residues. CDR3 residues: CASSPTQGTPETQYF. CDR3 nucleotide sequence: TGTGCCAGCAGCCCGACACAAGGAACCCCAGAGACCCAGTACTTC.

J is TRBJ1-2 and V is TRBV10-2, with 7 nucleotides matching TRBD1. The germline V gene has CDR1 WSHSY and CDR2 SAAADI. The CDR3 length is 14 residues. With V trimmed by 3 bases and J by 5 bases, 6 bases remained unmatched. DNA for the CDR3: TGCGCCAGCAGTGATCGGGACAGAGAGTATGGCTACACCTTC. Its translation: CASSDRDREYGYTF.

V gene TRBV18 combines with J gene TRBJ1-6; 7 bases line up with TRBD1. Unmatched junction bases numbered 1, after V lost 3 bases and J lost 8 bases. There are 13 residues in the CDR3. Germline CDR1 KGHSH, CDR2 LQKENI. CDR3 residues: CASSPGTDSPLHF. The DNA for the CDR3 is TGTGCCAGCTCACCCGGGACAGATTCACCCCTCCACTTT.

This chain connects TRBV5-6 to TRBJ1-1; possibly TRBD1 for D (5 bases). CDR1 is SGHDT and CDR2 is YYEEEE in the germline V gene. Trimming left V 2 bases short and J 0 bases short, with 14 bases between. The CDR3 loop spans 16 amino acids. The CDR3 DNA sequence: TGTGCCAGCAGCTTAACAGGTGGGGGGGTGAACACTGAAGCTTTCTTT. This codes for CASSLTGGGVNTEAFF.

With respect to this clone: The same CDR3 also results from other DNA sequences found in this sample. The rearrangement uses TRBV9 and TRBJ2-3; a weak D match, TRBD2 (7 bases). V lost 3 bases and J 4 bases, leaving 12 bases between the germline ends. The CDR3 contains 14 residues. Germline CDR1 reads SGDLS; CDR2 reads YYNGEE. This CDR3 is CASSAGGGPDTQYF. The CDR3 bases are TGTGCCAGCAGCGCAGGCGGGGGCCCAGATACGCAGTATTTT.

This sequence joins TRBV2 and TRBJ1-5, with D possibly TRBD1 on 5 matching bases. This CDR3 spans 16 amino acids. Trimming removed 6 bases at V and 2 bases at J, with 17 bases between. The germline V gene has CDR1 SNHLY and CDR2 FYNNEI. The CDR3 DNA reads as TGTGCCAGCAGGAGCGGGACGGCAGGAGGCAATCAGCCCCAGCATTTT. The encoded protein is CASRSGTAGGNQPQHF. The variable domain in full, completed from reference TRBV2 and TRBJ1-5, reads EPEVTQTPSHQVTQMGQEVILRCVPISNHLYFYWYRQILGQKVEFLVSFYNNEISEKSEIFDDQFSVERPDGSNFTLKIRSTKLEDSAMYFCASRSGTAGGNQPQHFGDGTRLSIL.

The V gene is TRBV28, the J gene TRBJ1-2; D remains ambiguous. Deletions cut 6 bases from V and 3 bases from J, with 8 bases between. This CDR3 comprises 12 residues. Germline V gives CDR1 MDHEN, CDR2 SYDVKM. The DNA for the CDR3 is TGTGCCAGCAGGGAGGGTGACTATGGCTACACCTTC. Amino acids: CASREGDYGYTF.

The chain employs TRBV5-8 and TRBJ1-5; 7 bases fit TRBD1. V shed 4 bases, J shed 4 bases, and the junction held 8 bases outside the gene matches. This CDR3 comprises 15 residues. Germline V CDR1 and CDR2: SGHTS, YDEGEE. CDR3 sequence: CASSPGQKVNQPQHF. CDR3 DNA: TGTGCCAGCAGCCCGGGACAGAAAGTTAATCAGCCCCAGCATTTT.

The CDR3 loop reads CASSSPRQGAISPLHF. CDR3 sequence (DNA): TGTGCCAGCAGTTCCCCCCGACAGGGGGCCATTTCACCCCTCCACTTT. This chain connects TRBV27 to TRBJ1-6, with TRBD1 matching 10 bases. The V gene end was trimmed by 4 bases and the J gene end by 9 bases; junction bases not matched to a gene: 9. Germline values: CDR1 MNHEY, CDR2 SMNVEV (reference sequence). CDR3 size: 16 residues.

The chain uses TRBV28 and TRBJ1-1; no clear D gene. The germline V and J ends were trimmed by 10 bases and 1 base, with 7 bases remaining between them. CDR3 length equals 11 residues. The germline gives CDR1 MDHEN, CDR2 SYDVKM. CDR3 nucleotides: TGTGCCACTATTACGAACACTGAAGCTTTCTTT. Translated: CATITNTEAFF.

A single count supports this clone. The chain carries TRBV28 and TRBJ1-3; 11 bases agree with TRBD1. Germline loops: CDR1 MDHEN, CDR2 SYDVKM. The CDR3 extends over 16 amino acids. With V trimmed by 5 bases and J by 8 bases, 11 bases remained unmatched. The CDR3 sequence: CASSHPRDRGRDTIYF. DNA of the CDR3: TGTGCCAGCAGTCACCCCCGGGACAGGGGGAGGGACACCATATATTTT.